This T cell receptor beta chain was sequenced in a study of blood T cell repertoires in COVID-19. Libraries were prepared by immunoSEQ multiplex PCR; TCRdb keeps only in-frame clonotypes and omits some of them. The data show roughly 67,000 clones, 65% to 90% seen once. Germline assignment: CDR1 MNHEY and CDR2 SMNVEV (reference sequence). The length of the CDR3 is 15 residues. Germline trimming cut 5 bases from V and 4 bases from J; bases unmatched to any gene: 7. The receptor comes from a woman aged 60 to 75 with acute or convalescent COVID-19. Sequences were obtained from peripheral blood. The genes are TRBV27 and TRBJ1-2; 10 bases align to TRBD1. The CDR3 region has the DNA TGTGCCAGCAGTCCCGGGACAGGGGCAACCTATGGCTACACCTTC. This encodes CASSPGTGATYGYTF.